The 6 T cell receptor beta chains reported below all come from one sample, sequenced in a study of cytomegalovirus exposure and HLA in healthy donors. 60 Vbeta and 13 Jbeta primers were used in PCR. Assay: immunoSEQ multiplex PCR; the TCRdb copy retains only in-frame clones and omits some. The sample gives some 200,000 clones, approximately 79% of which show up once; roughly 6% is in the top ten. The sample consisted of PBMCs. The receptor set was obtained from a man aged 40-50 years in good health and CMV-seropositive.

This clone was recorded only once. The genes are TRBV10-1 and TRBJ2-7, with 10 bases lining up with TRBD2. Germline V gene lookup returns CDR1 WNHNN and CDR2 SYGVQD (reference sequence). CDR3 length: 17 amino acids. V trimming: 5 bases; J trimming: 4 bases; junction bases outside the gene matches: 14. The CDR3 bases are TGCGCCAGCAGTCACAAACCTAGCGGGGGAGTGTCGTACGAGCAGTACTTC. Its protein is CASSHKPSGGVSYEQYF.

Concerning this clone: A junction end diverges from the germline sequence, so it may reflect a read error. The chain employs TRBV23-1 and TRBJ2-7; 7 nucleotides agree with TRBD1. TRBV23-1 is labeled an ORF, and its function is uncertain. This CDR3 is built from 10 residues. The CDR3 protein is CASTPTTGNF. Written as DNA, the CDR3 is TGCGCCAGCACTCCGACGACAGGGAACTTC.

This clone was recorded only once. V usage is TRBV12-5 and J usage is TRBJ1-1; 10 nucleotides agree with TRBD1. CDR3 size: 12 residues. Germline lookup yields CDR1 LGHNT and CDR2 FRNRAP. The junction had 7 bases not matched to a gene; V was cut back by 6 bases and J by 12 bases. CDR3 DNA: TGTGCTAGTGGCAAAGACAGGGGGCTCTCTTTCTTT. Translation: CASGKDRGLSFF. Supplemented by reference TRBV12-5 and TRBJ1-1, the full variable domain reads DARVTQTPRHKVTEMGQEVTMRCQPILGHNTVFWYRQTMMQGLELLAYFRNRAPLDDSGMPKDRFSAEMPDATLATLKIQPSEPRDSAVYFCASGKDRGLSFFGQGTRLTVV.

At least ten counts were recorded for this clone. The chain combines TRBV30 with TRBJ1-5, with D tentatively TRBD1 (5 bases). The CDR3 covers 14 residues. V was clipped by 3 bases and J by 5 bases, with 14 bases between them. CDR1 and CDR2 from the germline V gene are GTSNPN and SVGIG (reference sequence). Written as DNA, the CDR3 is TGTGCCTGGAGCCCTTTCGGGGGGGATCAGCCCCAGCATTTT. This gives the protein CAWSPFGGDQPQHF.

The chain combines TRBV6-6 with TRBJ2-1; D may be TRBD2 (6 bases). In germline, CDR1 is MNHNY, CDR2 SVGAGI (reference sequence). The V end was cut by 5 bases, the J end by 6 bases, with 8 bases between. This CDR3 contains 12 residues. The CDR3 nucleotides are TGTGCCAGCAGTGACGGGGGCAATGAGCAGTTCTTC. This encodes CASSDGGNEQFF.

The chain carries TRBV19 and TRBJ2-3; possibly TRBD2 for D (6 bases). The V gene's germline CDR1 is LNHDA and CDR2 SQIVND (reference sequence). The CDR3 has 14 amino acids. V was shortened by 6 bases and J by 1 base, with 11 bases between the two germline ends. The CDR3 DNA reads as TGTGCCAGTAGCACTTCGGGGGGCACAGATACGCAGTATTTT. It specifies CASSTSGGTDTQYF.